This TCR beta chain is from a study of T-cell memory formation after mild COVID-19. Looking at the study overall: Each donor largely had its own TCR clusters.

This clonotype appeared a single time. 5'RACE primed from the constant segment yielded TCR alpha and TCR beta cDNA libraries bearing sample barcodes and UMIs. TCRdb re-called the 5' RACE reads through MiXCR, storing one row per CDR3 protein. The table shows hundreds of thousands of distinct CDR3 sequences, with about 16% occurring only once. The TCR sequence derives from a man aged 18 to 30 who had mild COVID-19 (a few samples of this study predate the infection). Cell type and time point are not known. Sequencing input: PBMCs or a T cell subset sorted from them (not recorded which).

CDR3 DNA sequence: TGTGCCAGCAGCCAAGTCGGCGGAACTAGCACAGATACGCAGTATTTT. This codes for CASSQVGGTSTDTQYF. The chain combines TRBV3-1 with TRBJ2-3, with unresolved D. Germline CDR1 and CDR2: LGHDT and YNNKEL (reference sequence). Trimming cost V 1 base and J 0 bases, with 11 bases left between them. This CDR3 has 16 residues.